The 7 T cell receptor beta chains presented below share a single source sample, sequenced in a study of T cell repertoires in cytomegalovirus infection. Their target antigens are unknown. TCRdb itself ran the reads through MiXCR, one entry per CDR3 protein. The top ten hold roughly a fifth of the sample, which has approximately 280,000 distinct CDR3 sequences, approximately 22% seen once. The sample in question was cultured PBMCs, obtained from culture after CMV antigen stimulation. These receptors all stem from a human donor in good health (CMV status not recorded). Some clones in this sample may be carry-over from other donors' samples.

This clonotype was counted only a few times. The rearrangement uses TRBV19 and TRBJ2-2; 8 nucleotides match TRBD2. Germline CDR1 is LNHDA and CDR2 is SQIVND (reference sequence). After removal of 0 bases from V and 4 bases from J, the junction contained 13 bases not matched to a gene. CDR3 size: 19 residues. CDR3 protein: CASSIDRVGIAGTTGELFF. The CDR3 coding sequence is TGTGCCAGTAGTATAGATCGGGTAGGAATAGCGGGAACCACCGGGGAGCTGTTTTTT. The complete variable domain, with remaining parts taken from reference TRBV19 and TRBJ2-2, reads DGGITQSPKYLFRKEGQNVTLSCEQNLNHDAMYWYRQDPGQGLRLIYYSQIVNDFQKGDIAEGYSVSREKKESFPLTVTSAQKNPTAFYLCASSIDRVGIAGTTGELFFGEGSRLTVL.

The chain carries TRBV6-2 or TRBV6-3 and TRBJ2-7; D is ambiguous. V lost 2 bases and J 2 bases, leaving 13 bases between the germline ends. Germline V gene sequence: CDR1 MNHEY, CDR2 SVGEGT. The CDR3 spans 15 residues. CDR3 nucleotide sequence: TGTGCCAGCAGTTACCTGGCGCCGAGCACCTACGAGCAGTACTTC. This gives the protein CASSYLAPSTYEQYF.

This clonotype turned up a few times. The chain uses TRBV20-1 and TRBJ1-2; D uncertain. V shed 0 bases and J shed 0 bases, with 11 bases lying between them. This CDR3 region has 15 residues. Germline lookup yields CDR1 DFQATT and CDR2 SNEGSKA (reference sequence). The DNA of the CDR3 is TGCAGTGCTAGAGATTACCGGCGAGCTAACTATGGCTACACCTTC. This gives the protein CSARDYRRANYGYTF.

Many counts were recorded for this clonotype. The chain carries TRBV7-7 and TRBJ2-1, with 12 bases that match TRBD2. The CDR3 consists of 15 residues. Germline CDR1 reads SSHAT; CDR2 reads FNYEAQ (reference sequence). V lost 5 bases and J lost 6; bases outside the gene matches: 5. CDR3 nucleotide sequence: TGTGCCAGCAGCCCATCGACTAGCGGGAGCAATGAGCAGTTCTTC. It codes for CASSPSTSGSNEQFF.

The genes are TRBV12-3 or TRBV12-4 and TRBJ2-1, with D possibly TRBD1 on 9 matching bases. V lost 5 bases and J lost 5, with 22 bases in between. CDR3 length: 17 residues. CDR3 nucleotide sequence: TGTGCCAGCAGTGGCGGGGGGACAGGGAACCCCCACAATGAGCAGTTCTTC. Translated, it gives CASSGGGTGNPHNEQFF.

This chain connects TRBV12-3 or TRBV12-4 to TRBJ2-7; 13 bases line up with TRBD2. This CDR3 is 14 amino acids long. V lost 5 bases to trimming and J lost 6 bases; unmatched junction nucleotides: 4. The CDR3 here is CASSHRTSGSEQYF. The CDR3 DNA follows: TGTGCCAGCAGTCACAGGACTAGCGGGAGCGAGCAGTACTTC.

This clonotype was recorded many times. V gene TRBV7-9 combines with J gene TRBJ2-3; 7 bases match TRBD2. With 2 bases clipped from V and 1 base from J, the junction kept 0 bases outside the gene matches. The germline CDR1 and CDR2 sequences are SEHNR and FQNEAQ (reference sequence). This CDR3 has 14 residues. The CDR3 sequence: CASSLLAGTDTQYF. Here the CDR3 DNA reads TGTGCCAGCAGCTTACTAGCGGGCACAGATACGCAGTATTTT.